This T cell receptor beta chain emerged from a study of technical replicates of blood from a handful of donors. Sequenced by immunoSEQ multiplex PCR; TCRdb stores in-frame clones only, minus some. In the table there are 65,000 to 90,000 clones, 91% of which are singletons. Source material: T cells isolated from PBMCs. The source is a human donor in good health.

DNA for the CDR3: TGTGCCAGCAGTTTGAACAGGGGGCTGAGGGAGCAGTACTTC. This encodes CASSLNRGLREQYF. The chain is built from TRBV28 and TRBJ2-7, with 9 bases aligning to TRBD1. The V and J ends lost 3 bases and 7 bases, in that order; junction bases with no gene match: 7. This CDR3 contains 14 residues. Germline V gene lookup returns CDR1 MDHEN and CDR2 SYDVKM. Supplemented by reference TRBV28 and TRBJ2-7, the full variable domain reads DVKVTQSSRYLVKRTGEKVFLECVQDMDHENMFWYRQDPGLGLRLIYFSYDVKMKEKGDIPEGYSVSREKKERFSLILESASTNQTSMYLCASSLNRGLREQYFGPGTRLTVT.